This T cell receptor beta chain was obtained from a study of blood T cell repertoires in COVID-19. This CDR3 region has 15 residues. CDR1 is SNHLY, CDR2 FYNNEI, per germline. V lost 6 bases to trimming and J lost 5 bases; unmatched junction nucleotides: 7. Method: immunoSEQ multiplex PCR; TCRdb's copy keeps in-frame clones and lacks some. The profile covers roughly 130,000 clones, with more than 90% appearing a single time and around 3.8% taken by the ten largest. The sequence was collected from a man aged 50-60 years with active COVID-19. The chain has TRBV2 and TRBJ1-6; 7 bases fit TRBD1. Sequences were obtained from peripheral blood. This chain's CDR3 is CASRAQGQNNSPLHF. CDR3 nucleotides: TGTGCCAGCAGGGCACAGGGACAGAATAATTCACCCCTCCACTTT.